Sequencing of this T cell receptor beta chain was carried out in a study of T cells in Graves' hyperthyroidism and ophthalmopathy. Study-wide results and caveats: Classification by a 13 V-J model distinguished ophthalmopathy from stable hyperthyroidism.

TCR beta CDR3 regions were amplified from RNA. The HTBI primer set was used in a first-round RT-PCR of the TCR CDR3. TCRdb analysed the multiplex PCR reads with MiXCR anew, one entry per CDR3 protein. The repertoire has about 350,000 distinct CDR3 sequences, about 15% of them found once; the top ten carry 20% to 25%. The CDR3 runs to 15 residues. J was trimmed by 3 bases and V by 3 bases; bases with no gene match: 4. Germline V gene lookup returns CDR1 SGHAT and CDR2 FQNNGV. This clonotype came up a few times. Its antigen is still unknown. Calling Graves' hyperthyroidism stable meant ophthalmopathy did not progress within 18 months. The study enrolled patients aged 18 to 65 with newly diagnosed hyperthyroidism of under 2 months' duration. On the basis of clinical symptoms, serum thyroxine and TRAb, thyroid ultrasound and orbital computed tomography, diagnoses were made.

The rearrangement joins TRBV11-2 to TRBJ2-1; 8 positions match TRBD2. This receptor was taken from a woman under 40 with Graves' hyperthyroidism. Sample: blood. The CDR3 loop is CASSFSSGLYNEQFF. The CDR3 bases are TGTGCCAGCAGCTTCTCTAGCGGGCTCTACAATGAGCAGTTCTTC.